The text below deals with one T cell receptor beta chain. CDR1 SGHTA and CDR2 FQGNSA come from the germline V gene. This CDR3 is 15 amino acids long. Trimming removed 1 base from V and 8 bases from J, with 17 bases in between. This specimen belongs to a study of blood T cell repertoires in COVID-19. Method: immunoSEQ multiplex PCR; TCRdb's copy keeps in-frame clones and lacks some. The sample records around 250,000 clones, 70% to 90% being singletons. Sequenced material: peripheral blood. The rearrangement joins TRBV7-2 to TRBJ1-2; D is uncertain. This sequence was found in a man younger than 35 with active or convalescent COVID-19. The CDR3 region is CASSLEEVGVGGYTF. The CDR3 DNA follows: TGTGCCAGCAGCTTAGAAGAAGTCGGGGTGGGCGGCTACACCTTC.